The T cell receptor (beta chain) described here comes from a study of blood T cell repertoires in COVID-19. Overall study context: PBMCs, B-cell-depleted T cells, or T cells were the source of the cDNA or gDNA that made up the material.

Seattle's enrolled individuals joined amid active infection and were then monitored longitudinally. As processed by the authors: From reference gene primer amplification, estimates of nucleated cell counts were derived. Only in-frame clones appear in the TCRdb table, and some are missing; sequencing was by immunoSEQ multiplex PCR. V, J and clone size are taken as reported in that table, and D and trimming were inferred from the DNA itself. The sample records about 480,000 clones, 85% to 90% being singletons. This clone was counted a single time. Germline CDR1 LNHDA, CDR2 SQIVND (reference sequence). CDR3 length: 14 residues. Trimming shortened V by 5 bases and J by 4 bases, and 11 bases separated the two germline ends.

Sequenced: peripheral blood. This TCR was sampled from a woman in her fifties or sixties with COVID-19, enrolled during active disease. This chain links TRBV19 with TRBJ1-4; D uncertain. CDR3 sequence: CASSRAWSNEKLFF. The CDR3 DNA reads TGTGCCAGTAGTCGCGCGTGGAGTAATGAAAAACTGTTTTTT.